This record covers a single T cell receptor (beta chain). This sample was taken from a study of blood T cell repertoires in COVID-19. Study overall: Sources were T cells, B-cell-depleted T cells, or PBMCs; the material itself was cDNA or gDNA.

Participants had their cohort set by participant-reported clinical history. Using immunoSEQ multiplex PCR, the repertoire was profiled, and TCRdb retains in-frame clones only, with some absent. The table includes roughly 260,000 clones, approximately 90% detected once. Germline V gene sequence: CDR1 LNHDA, CDR2 SQIVND (reference sequence). Trimming took off 6 bases at V and 3 bases at J, with 11 bases between the two ends. The length of the CDR3 is 13 residues. Sequenced input: PBMCs or T cells enriched from blood (not recorded which). The chain is built from TRBV19 and TRBJ1-1; D gene unclear. This sequence originates from a woman under 30 who had recovered from COVID-19. The CDR3 spells CASRPVRDTEAFF. CDR3 bases: TGTGCCAGTAGGCCTGTACGCGACACTGAAGCTTTCTTT.